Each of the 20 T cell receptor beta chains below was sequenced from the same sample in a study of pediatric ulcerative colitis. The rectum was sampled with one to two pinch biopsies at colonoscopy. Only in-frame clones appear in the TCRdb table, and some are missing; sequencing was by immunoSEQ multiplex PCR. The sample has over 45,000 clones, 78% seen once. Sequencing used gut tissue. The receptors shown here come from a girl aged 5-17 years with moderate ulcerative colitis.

This chain's CDR3 is CASGAFVGETQYF. CDR3 in DNA: TGTGCCAGCGGGGCGTTTGTGGGAGAGACCCAGTACTTC. This chain joins TRBV7-3 and TRBJ2-5, with a tentative D call TRBD1 (5 bases). The CDR3 is 13 amino acids. Between the trimmed V and J ends, which lost 8 bases and 4 bases, there was a span of 14 bases. The germline V gene has CDR1 SGHTA and CDR2 FQGTGA. The full variable domain, with the rest looked up from reference TRBV7-3 and TRBJ2-5, is GAGVSQTPSNKVTEKGKYVELRCDPISGHTALYWYRQSLGQGPEFLIYFQGTGAADDSGLPNDRFFAVRPEGSVSTLKIQRTERGDSAVYLCASGAFVGETQYFGPGTRLLVL.

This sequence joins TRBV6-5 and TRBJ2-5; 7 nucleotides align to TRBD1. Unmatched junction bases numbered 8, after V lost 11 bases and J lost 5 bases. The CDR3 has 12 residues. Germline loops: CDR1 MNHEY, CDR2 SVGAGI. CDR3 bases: TGTGCCCCCTGGACAGGCCGGGAGACCCAGTACTTC. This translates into CAPWTGRETQYF.

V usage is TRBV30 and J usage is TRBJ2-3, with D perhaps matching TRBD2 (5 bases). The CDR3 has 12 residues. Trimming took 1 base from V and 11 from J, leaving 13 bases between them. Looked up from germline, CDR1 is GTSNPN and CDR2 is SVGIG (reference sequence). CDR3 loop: CAWSGGSRRQYF. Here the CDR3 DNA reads TGTGCCTGGAGTGGAGGGTCCAGAAGGCAGTATTTT.

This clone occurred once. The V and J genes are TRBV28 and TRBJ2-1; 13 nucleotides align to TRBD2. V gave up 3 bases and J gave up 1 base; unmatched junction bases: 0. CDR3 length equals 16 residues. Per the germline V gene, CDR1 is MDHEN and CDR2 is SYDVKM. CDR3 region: CASSLGLAGSYNEQFF. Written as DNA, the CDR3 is TGTGCCAGCAGTTTGGGACTAGCGGGGTCCTACAATGAGCAGTTCTTC.

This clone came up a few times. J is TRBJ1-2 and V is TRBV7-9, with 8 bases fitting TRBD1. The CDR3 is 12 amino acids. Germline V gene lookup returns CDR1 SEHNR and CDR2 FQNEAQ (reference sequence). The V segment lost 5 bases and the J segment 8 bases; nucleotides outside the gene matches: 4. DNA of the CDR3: TGTGCCAGCAGCCGGACAGGGAGGGGCTACACCTTC. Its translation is CASSRTGRGYTF. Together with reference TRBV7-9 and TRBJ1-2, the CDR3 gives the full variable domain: DTGVSQNPRHKITKRGQNVTFRCDPISEHNRLYWYRQTLGQGPEFLTYFQNEAQLEKSRLLSDRFSAERPKGSFSTLEIQRTEQGDSAMYLCASSRTGRGYTFGSGTRLTVV.

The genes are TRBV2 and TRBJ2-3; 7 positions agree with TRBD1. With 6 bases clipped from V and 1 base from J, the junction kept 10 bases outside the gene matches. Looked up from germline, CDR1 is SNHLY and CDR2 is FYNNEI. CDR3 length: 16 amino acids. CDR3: CASREDPGTGTDTQYF. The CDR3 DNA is TGTGCCAGCAGAGAGGACCCCGGGACAGGCACAGATACGCAGTATTTT.

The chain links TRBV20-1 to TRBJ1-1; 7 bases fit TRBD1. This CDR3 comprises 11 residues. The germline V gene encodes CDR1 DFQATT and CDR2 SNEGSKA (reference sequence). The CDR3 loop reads CHYDRAKGAFF. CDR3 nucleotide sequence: TGCCATTACGACAGGGCCAAGGGGGCTTTCTTT.

The CDR3 protein is CAPGVDKSTDTQYF. The CDR3 DNA reads as TGTGCCCCCGGTGTGGACAAGAGCACAGATACGCAGTATTTT. The chain recombines TRBV2 with TRBJ2-3; possibly TRBD1 for D (5 bases). V was shortened by 11 bases and J by 0 bases, with 15 bases between the two germline ends. CDR3 size: 14 residues. Germline loops: CDR1 SNHLY, CDR2 FYNNEI.

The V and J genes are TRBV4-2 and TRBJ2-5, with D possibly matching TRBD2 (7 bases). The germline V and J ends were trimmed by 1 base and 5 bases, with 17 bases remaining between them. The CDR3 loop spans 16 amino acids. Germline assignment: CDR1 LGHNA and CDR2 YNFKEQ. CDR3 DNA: TGTGCCAGCAGCCAAGCGGGGGGCCGTTGGTTGGAGACCCAGTACTTC. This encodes CASSQAGGRWLETQYF.

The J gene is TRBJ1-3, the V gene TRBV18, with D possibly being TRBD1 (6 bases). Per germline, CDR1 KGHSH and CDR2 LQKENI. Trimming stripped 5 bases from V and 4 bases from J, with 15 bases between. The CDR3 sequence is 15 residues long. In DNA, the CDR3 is TGTGCCAGCTCAACCTTTCAGGGGATCGGAAACACCATATATTTT. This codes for CASSTFQGIGNTIYF.

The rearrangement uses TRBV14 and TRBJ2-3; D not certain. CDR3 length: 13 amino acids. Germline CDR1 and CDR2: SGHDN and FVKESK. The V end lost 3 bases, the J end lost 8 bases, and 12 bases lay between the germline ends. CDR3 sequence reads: CASSQVTMGTQYF. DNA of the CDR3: TGTGCCAGCAGCCAGGTCACCATGGGTACGCAGTATTTT.

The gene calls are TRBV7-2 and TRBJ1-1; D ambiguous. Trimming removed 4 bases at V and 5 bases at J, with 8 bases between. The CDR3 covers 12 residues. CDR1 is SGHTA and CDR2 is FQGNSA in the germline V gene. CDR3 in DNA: TGTGCCAGCAGCTCGGGAAGTACTGAAGCTTTCTTT. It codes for CASSSGSTEAFF. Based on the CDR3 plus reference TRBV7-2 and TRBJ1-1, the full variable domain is GAGVSQSPSNKVTEKGKDVELRCDPISGHTALYWYRQSLGQGLEFLIYFQGNSAPDKSGLPSDRFSAERTGGSVSTLTIQRTQQEDSAVYLCASSSGSTEAFFGQGTRLTVV.

CDR3: CSVGQSSYNEQFF. DNA of the CDR3: TGCAGCGTTGGCCAAAGCTCCTACAATGAGCAGTTCTTC. The rearrangement uses TRBV29-1 and TRBJ2-1; no clear D. Trimming left V 4 bases short and J 0 bases short, with 7 bases between. The V gene's germline CDR1 is SQVTM and CDR2 ANQGSEA. This CDR3 region has 13 residues.

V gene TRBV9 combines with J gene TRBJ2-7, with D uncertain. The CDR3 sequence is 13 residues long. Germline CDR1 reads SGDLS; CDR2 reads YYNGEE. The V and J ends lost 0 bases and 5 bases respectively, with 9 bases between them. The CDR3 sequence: CASSVAELDEQYF. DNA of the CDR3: TGTGCCAGCAGCGTAGCTGAGCTGGACGAGCAGTACTTC.

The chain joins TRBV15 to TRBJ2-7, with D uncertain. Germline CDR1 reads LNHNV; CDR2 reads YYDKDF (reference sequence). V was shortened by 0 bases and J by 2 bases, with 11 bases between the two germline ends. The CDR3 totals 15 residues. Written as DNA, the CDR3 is TGTGCCACCAGCAGAGATCCCCCCACGACCTACGAGCAGTACTTC. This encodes CATSRDPPTTYEQYF.

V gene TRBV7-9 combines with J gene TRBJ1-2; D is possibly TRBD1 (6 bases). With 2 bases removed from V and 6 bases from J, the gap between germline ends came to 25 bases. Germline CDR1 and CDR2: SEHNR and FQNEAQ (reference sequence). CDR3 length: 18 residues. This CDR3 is CASSLLPRGAKFPDGYTF. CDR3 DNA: TGTGCCAGCAGCTTACTCCCCCGGGGGGCGAAGTTCCCTGATGGCTACACCTTC.

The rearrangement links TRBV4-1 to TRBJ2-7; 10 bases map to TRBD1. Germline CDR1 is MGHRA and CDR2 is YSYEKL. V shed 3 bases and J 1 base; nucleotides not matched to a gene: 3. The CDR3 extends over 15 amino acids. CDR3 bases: TGCGCCAGCAGCCATCCGGGACAGGGGTCCTACGAGCAGTACTTC. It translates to CASSHPGQGSYEQYF.

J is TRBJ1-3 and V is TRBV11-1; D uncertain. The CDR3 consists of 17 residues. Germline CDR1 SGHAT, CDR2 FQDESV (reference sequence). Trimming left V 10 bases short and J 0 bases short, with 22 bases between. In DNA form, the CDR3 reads TGTGCCACCTGGCTTACCAGGACTCCCTTCTCTGGAAACACCATATATTTT. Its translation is CATWLTRTPFSGNTIYF.

The CDR3 nucleotides read TGCAGCGTTGAAGGACAGGGCCATGGCTACACCTTC. Translation gives CSVEGQGHGYTF. The chain uses TRBV29-1 and TRBJ1-2, with 7 bases fitting TRBD1. The CDR3 is made up of 12 amino acids. Germline loops: CDR1 SQVTM, CDR2 ANQGSEA. Trimming took 1 base from V and 6 from J; bases not matched to a gene: 2.

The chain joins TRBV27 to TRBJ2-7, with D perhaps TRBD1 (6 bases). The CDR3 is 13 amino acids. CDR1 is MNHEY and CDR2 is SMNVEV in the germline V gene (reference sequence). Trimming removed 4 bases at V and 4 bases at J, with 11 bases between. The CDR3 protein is CASSYGQGYEQYF. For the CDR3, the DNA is TGTGCCAGCAGTTATGGGCAGGGGTACGAGCAGTACTTC.